This entry concerns a single T cell receptor beta chain. Its antigen is unidentified. Data came from immunoSEQ multiplex PCR; TCRdb stores just in-frame clones and leaves some out. This sample has around 1,900,000 clones; approximately 92% occur once, and the top ten carry 1.5% to 2%. As defined, naive CD8 cells were CD45RO-negative and positively selected for CCR7, with terminally differentiated effector memory CD45RA+ cells excluded. Donors, healthy HIV-negative adults, lacked recent acute infections or vaccinations. This entry is derived from a study of shared clonotypes between healthy human individuals. The CDR3 loop spans 14 amino acids. The V and J ends lost 4 bases and 4 bases respectively, with 14 bases between them. Germline CDR1 reads SGHRS; CDR2 reads YFSETQ. Points from the study as a whole: In contrast to clonotypes shared by all four donors, non-shared clonotypes had lower generation probabilities.

The sample taken for sequencing was naive CD8+ T cells from PBMCs. This sequence was found in a man aged 18 to 29 in good health. Some clones in this sample may be carry-over from other donors' samples. The V gene is TRBV5-1, the J gene TRBJ1-2, with no clear D. The CDR3 DNA reads TGCGCCAGCAGCCCGCTTAAAAGGAGCTATGGCTACACCTTC. The encoded protein is CASSPLKRSYGYTF.